This is a list of T cell receptor beta chains from one sample in a study of T cell changes during pregnancy in multiple sclerosis. Some clones are missing from TCRdb's copy, which holds only in-frame ones; the method was immunoSEQ multiplex PCR. The sample lists about 59,000 clones; roughly 94% were seen once. This specimen consisted of CD8+ T cells from peripheral blood mononuclear cells, obtained after pregnancy. These receptors all stem from a female donor with multiple sclerosis, enrolled in a pregnancy study. The CDR3 runs from the conserved cysteine through the conserved F or W. Each record gives: J gene, clone size, V gene, D gene, CDR3 protein, CDR3 DNA. A D gene is named only where the DNA matches it firmly. Only part of the rows carry a size: once, few, many, or a class if the clone is expanded.

TRBJ1-2 | . | TRBV4-1 | TRBD1 | CASSLLQGDNYGYTF | TGCGCCAGCAGCCTTCTGCAGGGGGACAACTATGGCTACACCTTC
TRBJ1-2 | . | TRBV7-9 | . | CASSLKAGDYGYTF | TGTGCCAGCAGCTTAAAGGCCGGGGACTATGGCTACACCTTC
TRBJ2-7 | . | TRBV6-1 | TRBD2 | CASSESSGGSYEQYF | TGTGCCAGCAGTGAATCTAGCGGAGGGTCCTACGAGCAGTACTTC
TRBJ2-1 | . | TRBV4-1 | TRBD1 | CASSQDRGPEQFF | TGCGCCAGCAGCCAAGATAGGGGGCCGGAGCAGTTCTTC
TRBJ2-1 | . | TRBV27 | TRBD2 | CASASGSKYNEQFF | TGTGCCAGCGCTAGCGGGAGTAAGTACAATGAGCAGTTCTTC
TRBJ2-7 | . | TRBV9 | TRBD1 | CASSPLVGQGAEQYF | TGTGCCAGCAGCCCCCTGGTTGGGCAGGGGGCCGAGCAGTACTTC
TRBJ2-2 | . | TRBV6-1 | . | CASSEGGAGRNTGELFF | TGTGCCAGCAGTGAAGGGGGCGCGGGAAGGAACACCGGGGAGCTGTTTTTT
TRBJ2-7 | once | TRBV27 | . | CASSLSSGPMYEQYF | TGTGCCAGCAGTTTATCGAGCGGGCCTATGTACGAGCAGTACTTC
TRBJ1-4 | . | TRBV7-9 | . | CASSGRREKLFF | TGTGCCAGCAGCGGGAGGAGGGAAAAACTGTTTTTT
TRBJ2-7 | . | TRBV6-5 | TRBD2 | CASSYSASGMYEQYF | TGTGCCAGCAGTTACTCGGCTAGCGGGATGTACGAGCAGTACTTC
TRBJ2-7 | . | TRBV13 | . | CASSLGGRGYEQYF | TGTGCCAGCAGCTTAGGGGGTAGGGGCTACGAGCAGTACTTC
TRBJ2-7 | . | TRBV5-6 | . | CASSLSSSYEQYF | TGTGCCAGCAGCTTGTCGAGCTCCTACGAGCAGTACTTC
TRBJ2-7 | . | TRBV7-8 | . | CASSPAMDYNYEQYF | TGTGCCAGCAGCCCGGCAATGGACTACAACTACGAGCAGTACTTC
TRBJ1-2 | . | TRBV4-1 | . | CASSQAPPGQYYGYTF | TGCGCCAGCAGCCAAGCCCCGCCGGGACAATACTATGGCTACACCTTC
TRBJ1-1 | . | TRBV10-3 | TRBD1 | CATLQGGTEAFF | TGTGCCACCTTACAGGGGGGTACTGAAGCTTTCTTT
TRBJ2-7 | . | TRBV27 | TRBD1 | CASSTTGSEQYF | TGTGCCAGCAGTACGACAGGGTCCGAGCAGTACTTC
TRBJ2-2 | . | TRBV5-8 | TRBD1 | CASSPWTGVAGELFF | TGTGCCAGCAGCCCATGGACAGGGGTGGCCGGGGAGCTGTTTTTT
TRBJ1-2 | . | TRBV27 | . | CASSLLGQNYTF | TGTGCCAGCAGTCTGCTAGGACAGAACTACACCTTC
TRBJ1-3 | . | TRBV2 | . | CASSPTVGDTIYF | TGTGCCAGCAGTCCGACAGTTGGGGACACCATATATTTT
TRBJ1-1 | . | TRBV9 | . | CASSVGRETEAFF | TGTGCCAGCAGCGTAGGGAGGGAAACTGAAGCTTTCTTT
TRBJ1-2 | . | TRBV27 | . | CASSALRDRPGYTF | TGTGCCAGCAGTGCCCTGAGAGACAGACCTGGCTACACCTTC
TRBJ2-1 | . | TRBV4-3 | . | CASSQGRGSNEQFF | TGCGCCAGCAGCCAAGGTCGGGGGTCCAATGAGCAGTTCTTC
TRBJ2-4 | . | TRBV28 | . | CASSGTGGLQYF | TGTGCCAGCAGCGGGACCGGGGGGCTCCAGTACTTC
TRBJ2-7 | . | TRBV7-9 | . | CASSLVAYEQYF | TGTGCCAGCAGCTTAGTAGCTTACGAGCAGTACTTC
TRBJ2-7 | . | TRBV5-4 | . | CASSPTPAYEQYF | TGTGCCAGCAGCCCTACTCCGGCCTACGAGCAGTACTTC
TRBJ2-1 | . | TRBV6-1 | TRBD2 | CASTLREEYNEQFF | TGTGCCAGCACCCTCCGGGAGGAATACAATGAGCAGTTCTTC
TRBJ1-1 | . | TRBV5-4 | . | CASSLTGAPHGAFF | TGTGCCAGCAGCTTGACTGGGGCCCCCCATGGGGCTTTCTTT
TRBJ1-2 | . | TRBV7-9 | . | CASSLISGGLNYGYTF | TGTGCCAGCAGCTTAATATCCGGGGGTTTGAACTATGGCTACACCTTC
TRBJ2-7 | once | TRBV10-1 | . | CASSDLGLTYEQYF | TGCGCCAGCAGTGATCTCGGACTAACCTACGAGCAGTACTTC
TRBJ2-3 | once | TRBV7-3 | TRBD2 | CASSLRVGRAADTQYF | TGTGCCAGCAGCTTAAGGGTCGGGAGGGCTGCAGATACGCAGTATTTT
TRBJ2-3 | . | TRBV5-4 | TRBD1 | CASSLPPGQGLIDTQYF | TGTGCCAGCAGCTTACCTCCGGGACAGGGGTTGATAGATACGCAGTATTTT
TRBJ2-1 | . | TRBV4-2 | TRBD2 | CASSTSGRAGNEQFF | TGTGCCAGCAGCACGAGCGGGAGGGCGGGGAATGAGCAGTTCTTC
TRBJ1-2 | . | TRBV7-9 | . | CASSGRDTDTF | TGTGCCAGCAGCGGCCGGGACACGGACACCTTC
TRBJ2-1 | . | TRBV29-1 | . | CSVELVAGSYNEQFF | TGCAGCGTTGAATTGGTTGCGGGCAGTTACAATGAGCAGTTCTTC
TRBJ1-1 | . | TRBV19 | . | CASRGGPEAFF | TGTGCCAGTAGGGGGGGGCCTGAAGCTTTCTTT
TRBJ2-3 | few | TRBV6-1 | . | CASSEEGGGADTQYF | TGTGCCAGCAGTGAAGAAGGAGGGGGCGCAGATACGCAGTATTTT
TRBJ1-1 | . | TRBV19 | . | CASSVGATEAFF | TGTGCCAGTAGTGTAGGGGCCACTGAAGCTTTCTTT
TRBJ1-1 | few | TRBV5-6 | . | CASSLEVGRNTEAFF | TGTGCCAGCAGCTTGGAGGTGGGCCGGAACACTGAAGCTTTCTTT
TRBJ1-5 | . | TRBV4-2 | . | CASSQDTSGLSQPQHF | TGTGCCAGCAGCCAAGATACGTCAGGGCTGAGTCAGCCCCAACATTTT
TRBJ2-1 | . | TRBV27 | TRBD2 | CASSLGGLVSEQFF | TGTGCCAGCAGTTTAGGGGGACTAGTCTCTGAGCAGTTCTTC
TRBJ2-5 | . | TRBV9 | . | CASSVGQYQETQYF | TGTGCCAGCAGCGTCGGACAGTACCAAGAGACCCAGTACTTC
TRBJ2-7 | . | TRBV30 | . | CAWTNGLSYEQYF | TGTGCCTGGACTAACGGACTCTCCTACGAGCAGTACTTC
TRBJ1-4 | . | TRBV4-1 | . | CASSQDGLAGTNEKLFF | TGCGCCAGCAGCCAAGATGGTCTGGCAGGGACTAATGAAAAACTGTTTTTT
TRBJ2-2 | . | TRBV28 | . | CASSSVSFTGELFF | TGTGCCAGCAGTTCGGTATCGTTCACCGGGGAGCTGTTTTTT
TRBJ1-2 | . | TRBV9 | . | CASSGGPDRF | TGTGCCAGCAGCGGGGGGCCTGATCGCTTC
TRBJ1-2 | few | TRBV19 | . | CASNQGQDGYTF | TGTGCCAGTAATCAGGGGCAGGATGGCTACACCTTC
TRBJ2-2 | . | TRBV13 | TRBD1 | CASSQRTGENTGELFF | TGTGCCAGCAGCCAACGGACAGGGGAAAACACCGGGGAGCTGTTTTTT
TRBJ2-5 | . | TRBV21-1 | . | CASSKALAPFKETQYF | TGTGCCAGCAGCAAAGCTCTAGCTCCTTTCAAAGAGACCCAGTACTTC
TRBJ1-2 | . | TRBV5-8 | . | CASSLGPPEVPGGYTF | TGTGCCAGCAGCTTGGGCCCCCCGGAGGTCCCCGGTGGCTACACCTTC
TRBJ1-1 | . | TRBV27 | . | CASTTGSEAFF | TGTGCCAGCACGACAGGCTCTGAAGCTTTCTTT